The source of this TCR beta chain is a study of Ad26.COV2.S vaccination and SARS-CoV-2 variants. The study's findings and limits: Overall T cell responses may have been underestimated by the analyses of TCR breadth and depth.

The CDR3 length is 12 residues. Germline CDR1 is LGHNT and CDR2 is FRNRAP. V was pared by 4 bases and J by 2 bases, with 5 bases between. As regards this clone: Antigen unknown.

Assay used: immunoSEQ multiplex PCR; TCRdb lists only in-frame clones, some missing. The repertoire includes about 350,000 clones, 90% to 95% of them detected once, and 3% to 5% sits in the top ten. The chain combines TRBV12-5 with TRBJ2-5; no definite D call. This material consisted of peripheral blood, taken after recovery from COVID-19. The sequence was obtained from a human donor who had recovered from COVID-19. The CDR3 sequence is CASGSDQETQYF. The CDR3 coding sequence is TGTGCTAGTGGTTCGGATCAAGAGACCCAGTACTTC. Full variable domain (rest looked up from reference TRBV12-5 and TRBJ2-5): DARVTQTPRHKVTEMGQEVTMRCQPILGHNTVFWYRQTMMQGLELLAYFRNRAPLDDSGMPKDRFSAEMPDATLATLKIQPSEPRDSAVYFCASGSDQETQYFGPGTRLLVL.